The rows below give T cell receptor beta chains drawn from one sample of a study of CD8+CD57+ T cells in acquired aplastic anemia. TCRdb passed the reads through MiXCR, listing each CDR3 protein once. The sample contains around 79,000 distinct CDR3 sequences, under 80% of which appear only once. The sample was sorted CD4+, CD8+, or CD8+CD57+ T cells (not recorded which) from PBMCs. The receptor source for this set is a human donor with aplastic anemia. Both conserved end residues are part of each CDR3. The D gene is left open where the match is weak. Size tells how often a clone was seen (once, few, many) or the class of an expanded clone, and some rows leave it out.

TRBV7-4	.	TRBJ2-5	.	CASSSVCGASYNEQYF	TGTGCCAGCAGCTCCGTCTGCGGGGCCAGTTACAATGAGCAGTACTTC
TRBV19	.	TRBJ2-2	.	CASQGAGELFF	TGTGCCAGTCAAGGGGCCGGGGAGCTGTTTTTT
TRBV4-1	.	TRBJ2-7	.	CASSQEGNRPPHF	TGCGCCAGCAGCCAAGAAGGAAACCGCCCCCCGCACTTC
TRBV11-2	many	TRBJ2-7	.	CASSSTPSGVHEQYF	TGTGCCAGCAGCTCCACCCCCTCAGGGGTCCACGAGCAGTACTTC
TRBV6-2/TRBV6-3	.	TRBJ2-4	.	CASSPSPQNIQYF	TGTGCCAGCAGTCCAAGCCCCCAAAACATTCAGTACTTC
TRBV2	few	TRBJ1-2	.	CASSEGDYGYTF	TGTGCCAGCAGTGAAGGTGACTATGGCTACACCTTC
TRBV7-9	.	TRBJ2-7	.	CASSSRVLPYEQYF	TGTGCCAGCAGCTCCAGGGTATTACCCTACGAGCAGTACTTC
TRBV5-1	.	TRBJ2-1	.	CASSYLLAGSSNNEQFF	TGCGCCAGCAGCTACCTCTTGGCGGGAAGCTCCAACAATGAGCAGTTCTTC
TRBV7-2	.	TRBJ2-7	.	CASSIAGPNYEQYF	TGTGCCAGCAGCATAGCCGGACCGAACTACGAGCAGTACTTC
TRBV29-1	once	TRBJ2-7	TRBD2	CSVVLAGHSYEQYF	TGCAGCGTTGTTCTAGCGGGACATTCCTACGAGCAGTACTTC